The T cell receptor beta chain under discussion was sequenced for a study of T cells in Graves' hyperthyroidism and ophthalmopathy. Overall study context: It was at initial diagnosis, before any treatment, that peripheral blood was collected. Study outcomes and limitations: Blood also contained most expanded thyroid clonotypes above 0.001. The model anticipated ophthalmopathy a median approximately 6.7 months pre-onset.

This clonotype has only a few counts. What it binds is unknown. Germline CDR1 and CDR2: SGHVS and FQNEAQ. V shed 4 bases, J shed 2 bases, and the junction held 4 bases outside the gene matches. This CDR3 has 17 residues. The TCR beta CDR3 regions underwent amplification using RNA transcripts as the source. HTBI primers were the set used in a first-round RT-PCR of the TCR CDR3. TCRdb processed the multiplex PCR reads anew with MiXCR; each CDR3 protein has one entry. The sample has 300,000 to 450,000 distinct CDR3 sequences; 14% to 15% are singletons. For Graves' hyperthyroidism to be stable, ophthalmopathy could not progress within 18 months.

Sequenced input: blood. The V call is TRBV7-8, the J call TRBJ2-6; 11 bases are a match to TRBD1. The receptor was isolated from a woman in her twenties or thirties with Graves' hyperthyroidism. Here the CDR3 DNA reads TGTGCCAGCAGCTACAGGACAGGGGGCACTGGGGCCAACGTCCTGACTTTC. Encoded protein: CASSYRTGGTGANVLTF.